Listed below are T cell receptor beta chains from one sample, sequenced in a study of memory CD4+ T cells and cytomegalovirus serostatus. Produced via immunoSEQ multiplex PCR; TCRdb's table is partial and in-frame only. The data show about 54,000 clones, about 70% seen once. Sequences were obtained from memory CD4+ T cells from blood. These receptors all stem from an adult in good health and CMV-seropositive. CDR3s include the opening cysteine and the closing phenylalanine or tryptophan. The order of the fields is V gene, clone size, J gene, D gene, CDR3 protein, CDR3 DNA. A D gene is named only where the DNA matches it firmly. The size of a clone is reported for some rows only, either as once, few or many, or as a class for expanded clones.

V gene: TRBV28; clone size: .; J gene: TRBJ2-1; D gene: TRBD2; CDR3 protein: CASSSARLAGVNEQFF; CDR3 DNA: TGTGCCAGCAGTTCCGCAAGACTAGCGGGAGTCAATGAGCAGTTCTTC
V gene: TRBV28; clone size: .; J gene: TRBJ2-1; D gene: .; CDR3 protein: CASSLTTTNEQFF; CDR3 DNA: TGTGCCAGCAGTTTGACCACTACCAATGAGCAGTTCTTC
V gene: TRBV28; clone size: few; J gene: TRBJ2-1; D gene: .; CDR3 protein: CASRPGASSYNEQFF; CDR3 DNA: TGTGCCAGCAGGCCCGGGGCCAGCAGTTACAATGAGCAGTTCTTC
V gene: TRBV5-4; clone size: .; J gene: TRBJ2-7; D gene: .; CDR3 protein: CASSLGQGTRNYEQYF; CDR3 DNA: TGTGCCAGCAGCTTGGGGCAGGGTACGAGAAACTACGAGCAGTACTTC
V gene: TRBV30; clone size: once; J gene: TRBJ1-2; D gene: .; CDR3 protein: CAWRPKNYGYTF; CDR3 DNA: TGTGCCTGGAGACCGAAGAACTATGGCTACACCTTC
V gene: TRBV7-2; clone size: .; J gene: TRBJ1-2; D gene: .; CDR3 protein: CASSLNLRGYTF; CDR3 DNA: TGTGCCAGCAGCTTGAATCTAAGGGGCTACACCTTC
V gene: TRBV5-4; clone size: few; J gene: TRBJ2-3; D gene: .; CDR3 protein: CASRPGITDTQYF; CDR3 DNA: TGTGCCAGCCGCCCAGGGATCACAGATACGCAGTATTTT
V gene: TRBV6-1; clone size: .; J gene: TRBJ2-2; D gene: .; CDR3 protein: CAGRQTNTGELFF; CDR3 DNA: TGTGCCGGTAGACAGACGAACACCGGGGAGCTGTTTTTT
V gene: TRBV5-5; clone size: .; J gene: TRBJ2-3; D gene: .; CDR3 protein: CASSLGRITDTQYF; CDR3 DNA: TGTGCCAGCAGCTTGGGCCGGATCACAGATACGCAGTATTTT
V gene: TRBV5-1; clone size: .; J gene: TRBJ1-1; D gene: .; CDR3 protein: CASSLVDTEAFF; CDR3 DNA: TGCGCCAGCAGCTTGGTGGACACTGAAGCTTTCTTT
V gene: TRBV5-6; clone size: .; J gene: TRBJ1-1; D gene: .; CDR3 protein: CASSSRTGNTEAFF; CDR3 DNA: TGTGCCAGCAGCAGTAGAACAGGGAACACTGAAGCTTTCTTT